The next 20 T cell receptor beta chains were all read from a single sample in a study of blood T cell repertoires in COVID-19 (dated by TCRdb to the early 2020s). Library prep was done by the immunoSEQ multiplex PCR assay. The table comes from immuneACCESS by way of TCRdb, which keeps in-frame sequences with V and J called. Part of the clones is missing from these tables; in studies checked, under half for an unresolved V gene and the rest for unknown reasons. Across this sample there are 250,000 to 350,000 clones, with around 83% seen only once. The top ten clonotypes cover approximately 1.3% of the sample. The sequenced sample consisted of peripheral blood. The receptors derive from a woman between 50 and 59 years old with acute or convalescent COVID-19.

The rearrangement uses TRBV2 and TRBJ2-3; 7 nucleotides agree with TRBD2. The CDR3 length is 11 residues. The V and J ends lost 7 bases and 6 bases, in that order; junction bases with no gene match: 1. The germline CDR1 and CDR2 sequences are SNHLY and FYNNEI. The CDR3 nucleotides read TGTGCCAGCACCGGGGGGGATACGCAGTATTTT. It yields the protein CASTGGDTQYF. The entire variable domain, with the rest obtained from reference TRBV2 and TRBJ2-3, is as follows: EPEVTQTPSHQVTQMGQEVILRCVPISNHLYFYWYRQILGQKVEFLVSFYNNEISEKSEIFDDQFSVERPDGSNFTLKIRSTKLEDSAMYFCASTGGDTQYFGPGTRLTVL.

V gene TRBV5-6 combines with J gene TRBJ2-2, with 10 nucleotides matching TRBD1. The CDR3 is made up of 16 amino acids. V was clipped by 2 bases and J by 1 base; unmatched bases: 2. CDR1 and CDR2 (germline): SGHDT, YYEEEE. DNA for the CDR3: TGTGCCAGCAGCTTTTGGGACAGGGGGAACACCGGGGAGCTGTTTTTT. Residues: CASSFWDRGNTGELFF.

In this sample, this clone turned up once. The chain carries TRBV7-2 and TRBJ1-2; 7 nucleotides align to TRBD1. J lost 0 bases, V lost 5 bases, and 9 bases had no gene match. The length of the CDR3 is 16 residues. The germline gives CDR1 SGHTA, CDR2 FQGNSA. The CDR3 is CASSPRQGVSNYGYTF. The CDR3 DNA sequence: TGTGCCAGCAGCCCTCGACAGGGCGTGTCTAACTATGGCTACACCTTC.

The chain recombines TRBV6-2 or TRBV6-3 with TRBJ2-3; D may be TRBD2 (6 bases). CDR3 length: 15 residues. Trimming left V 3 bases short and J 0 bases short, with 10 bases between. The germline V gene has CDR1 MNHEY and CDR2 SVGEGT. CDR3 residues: CASSYPRGSTDTQYF. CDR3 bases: TGTGCCAGCAGTTATCCTCGGGGGAGCACAGATACGCAGTATTTT.

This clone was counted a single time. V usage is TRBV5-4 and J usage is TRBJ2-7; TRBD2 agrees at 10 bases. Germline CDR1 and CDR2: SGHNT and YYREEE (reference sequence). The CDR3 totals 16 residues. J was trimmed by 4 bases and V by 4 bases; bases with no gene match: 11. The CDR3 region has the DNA TGTGCCAGCAGCCTCCCGTCTAGCGGGAGTTTTTACGAGCAGTACTTC. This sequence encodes CASSLPSSGSFYEQYF.

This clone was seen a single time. CDR3 loop: CASSLTGTGGKGYTF. In DNA form, the CDR3 reads TGTGCCAGCAGTTTAACCGGGACAGGGGGCAAAGGCTACACCTTC. This rearrangement joins TRBV28 to TRBJ1-2; 12 bases are a match to TRBD1. From germline, CDR1 is MDHEN and CDR2 SYDVKM. The CDR3 runs to 15 residues. Losses at the gene ends were 2 bases for V and 8 bases for J; bases not matched to a gene: 6.

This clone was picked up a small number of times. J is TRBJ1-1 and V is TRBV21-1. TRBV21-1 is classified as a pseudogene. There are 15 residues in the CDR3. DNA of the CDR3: TGTGCCAGCAGCTCGTGTTGCAATCGGTTCACTGAAGCTTTCTTT. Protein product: CASSSCCNRFTEAFF.

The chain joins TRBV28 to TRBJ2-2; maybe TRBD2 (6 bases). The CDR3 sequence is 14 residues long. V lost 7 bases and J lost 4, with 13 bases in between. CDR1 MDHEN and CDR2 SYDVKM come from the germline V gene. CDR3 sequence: CASKLSGSTGELFF. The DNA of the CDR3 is TGTGCCAGCAAACTTAGCGGTTCCACCGGGGAGCTGTTTTTT.

CDR3 coding DNA: TGCGCCAGCAGCTTGCAGGGGGCAGCCACTGGAAACACCATATATTTT. Translated: CASSLQGAATGNTIYF. The chain links TRBV5-1 to TRBJ1-3; 8 positions agree with TRBD1. The germline CDR1 and CDR2 sequences are SGHRS and YFSETQ. The J segment lost 2 bases and the V segment lost 1 base, leaving 5 bases of the junction unmatched. The CDR3 has 16 amino acids.

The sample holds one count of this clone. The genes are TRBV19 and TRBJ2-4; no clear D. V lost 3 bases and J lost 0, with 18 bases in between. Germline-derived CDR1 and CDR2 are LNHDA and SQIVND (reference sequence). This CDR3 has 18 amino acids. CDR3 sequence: CASSIGTAPKLAKNIQYF. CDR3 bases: TGTGCCAGTAGTATTGGAACAGCCCCGAAATTAGCCAAAAACATTCAGTACTTC.

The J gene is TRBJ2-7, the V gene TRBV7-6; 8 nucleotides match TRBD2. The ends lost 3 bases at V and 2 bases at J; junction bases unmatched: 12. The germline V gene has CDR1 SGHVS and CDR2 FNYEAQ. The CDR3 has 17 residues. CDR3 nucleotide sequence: TGTGCCAGCAGCTTCCCCCATAGCGGGGATTCTCCCTACGAGCAGTACTTC. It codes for CASSFPHSGDSPYEQYF.

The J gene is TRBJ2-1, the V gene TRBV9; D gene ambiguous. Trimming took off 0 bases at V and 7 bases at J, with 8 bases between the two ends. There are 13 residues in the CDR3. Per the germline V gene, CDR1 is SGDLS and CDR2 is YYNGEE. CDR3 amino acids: CASSVEATNEQFF. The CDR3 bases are TGTGCCAGCAGCGTAGAAGCAACGAATGAGCAGTTCTTC.

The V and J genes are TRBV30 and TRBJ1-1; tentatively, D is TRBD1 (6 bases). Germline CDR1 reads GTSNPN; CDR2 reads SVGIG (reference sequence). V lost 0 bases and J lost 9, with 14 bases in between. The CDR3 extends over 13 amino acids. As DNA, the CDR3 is TGTGCCTGGAGTGTTGGGGGCTGGGGAAAAGCTTTCTTT. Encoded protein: CAWSVGGWGKAFF.

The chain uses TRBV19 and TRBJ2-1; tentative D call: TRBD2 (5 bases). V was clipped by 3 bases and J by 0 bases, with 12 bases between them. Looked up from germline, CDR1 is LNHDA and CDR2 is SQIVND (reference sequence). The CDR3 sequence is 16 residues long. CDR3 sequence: CASSIRGVGSYNEQFF. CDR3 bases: TGTGCCAGTAGTATTCGGGGAGTGGGCTCCTACAATGAGCAGTTCTTC.

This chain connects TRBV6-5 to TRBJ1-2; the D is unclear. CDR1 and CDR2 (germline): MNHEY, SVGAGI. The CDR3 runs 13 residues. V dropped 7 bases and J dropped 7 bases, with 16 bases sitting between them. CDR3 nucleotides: TGTGCCAGCACCAAACGGAGAGAAAGTGGCTACACCTTC. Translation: CASTKRRESGYTF.

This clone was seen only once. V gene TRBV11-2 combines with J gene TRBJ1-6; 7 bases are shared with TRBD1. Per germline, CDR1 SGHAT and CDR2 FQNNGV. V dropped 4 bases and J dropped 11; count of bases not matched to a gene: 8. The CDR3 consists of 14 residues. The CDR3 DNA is TGTGCCAGCAGCTCAGACAGGGCCCGTACACCCCTCCACTTT. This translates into CASSSDRARTPLHF.

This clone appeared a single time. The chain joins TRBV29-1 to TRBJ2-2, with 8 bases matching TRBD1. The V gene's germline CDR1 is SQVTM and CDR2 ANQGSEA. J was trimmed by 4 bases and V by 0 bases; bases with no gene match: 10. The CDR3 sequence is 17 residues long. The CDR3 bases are TGCAGCGTTGAAGATCGGCGACAGGGGTCGGGCACCGGGGAGCTGTTTTTT. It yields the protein CSVEDRRQGSGTGELFF.

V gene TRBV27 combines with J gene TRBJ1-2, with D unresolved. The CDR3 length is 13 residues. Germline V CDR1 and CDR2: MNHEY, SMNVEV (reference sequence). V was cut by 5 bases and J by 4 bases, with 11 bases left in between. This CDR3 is CASSRGEGYGYTF. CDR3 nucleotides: TGTGCCAGCAGTCGGGGTGAGGGCTATGGCTACACCTTC.

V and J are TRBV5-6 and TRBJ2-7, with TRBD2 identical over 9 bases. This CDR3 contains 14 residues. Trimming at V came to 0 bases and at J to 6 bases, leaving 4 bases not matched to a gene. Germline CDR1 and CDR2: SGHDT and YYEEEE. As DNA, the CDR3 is TGTGCCAGCAGCTTGGTAGCGGGAGCCCGCGAGCAGTACTTC. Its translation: CASSLVAGAREQYF. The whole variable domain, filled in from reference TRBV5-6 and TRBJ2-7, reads DAGVTQSPTHLIKTRGQQVTLRCSPKSGHDTVSWYQQALGQGPQFIFQYYEEEERQRGNFPDRFSGHQFPNYSSELNVNALLLGDSALYLCASSLVAGAREQYFGPGTRLTVT.

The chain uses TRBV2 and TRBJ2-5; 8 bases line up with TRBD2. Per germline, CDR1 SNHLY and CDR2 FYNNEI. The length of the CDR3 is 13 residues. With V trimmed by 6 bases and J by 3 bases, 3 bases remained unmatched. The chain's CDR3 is CASRAGLEETQYF. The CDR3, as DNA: TGTGCCAGCAGGGCGGGACTAGAAGAGACCCAGTACTTC.